This T cell receptor (beta chain) was captured by sequencing in a study of CD8+CD57+ T cells in acquired aplastic anemia. Study-wide results and limits: Found in both controls and patients were about 30 CD8+ CDR3 sequences.

Germline trimming cut 6 bases from V and 6 bases from J; bases unmatched to any gene: 10. The CDR3 totals 14 residues. CDR1 MNHEY and CDR2 SMNVEV come from the germline V gene (reference sequence). Using genomic DNA as the template, TCR beta VDJ and CDR3 profiling was carried out. TCRdb itself ran the reads through MiXCR, one entry per CDR3 protein. The repertoire holds about 190,000 distinct CDR3 sequences, with about 64% as singletons. About this clonotype itself: Its target is not known. A read error may be the cause here, since a much bigger clone is one base away.

This chain connects TRBV27 to TRBJ2-7, with TRBD1 matching 8 bases. Source material: sorted CD4+, CD8+, or CD8+CD57+ T cells (not recorded which) from PBMCs. The TCR comes from a human donor with severe aplastic anemia or a healthy control (not recorded which). The CDR3 DNA is TGTGCCAGCAGCCCCCGGACAGGGCTTTCCGAGCAGTACTTC. Its protein product is CASSPRTGLSEQYF.